This T cell receptor (beta chain) was sequenced for a study of shared clonotypes between healthy human individuals. Study information: Three CD4 naive, three CD4 memory, two CD8 naive and one CD8 memory plate were used per donor. Study-level results: Larger estimated richness was generally recorded for naive subsets relative to memory subsets. Clonotypes that were shared across several donors made up 4.5% to 5% of naive CD4 clonotypes.

The CDR3 sequence is 15 residues long. In germline, CDR1 is SGHTA, CDR2 FQGNSA. Trimming shortened V by 5 bases and J by 3 bases, and 14 bases separated the two germline ends. On this clone itself: What it binds is unknown.

Produced via immunoSEQ multiplex PCR; TCRdb's table is partial and in-frame only. The sample records over a million clones, more than 60% being singletons. The chain carries TRBV7-2 and TRBJ2-1, with a tentative D call TRBD2 (6 bases). The sequence derives from a man between 18 and 29 years old in good health. Sequences were obtained from memory CD4+ T cells sorted from blood. Subset in this sample: CD45RA-negative fraction. CDR3 coding DNA: TGTGCCAGCAGCACAACAGCGGGCCACTACAATGAGCAGTTCTTC. Translating gives CASSTTAGHYNEQFF.